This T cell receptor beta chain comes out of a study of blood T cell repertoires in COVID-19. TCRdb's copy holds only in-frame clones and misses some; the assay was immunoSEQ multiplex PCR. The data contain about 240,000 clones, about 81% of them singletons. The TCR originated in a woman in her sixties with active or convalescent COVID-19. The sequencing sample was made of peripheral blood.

The CDR3 nucleotides read TGTGCCAGCACCCCAAAAGCGGCCGGGACAGTAGTTGAAAAACTGTTTTTT. It codes for CASTPKAAGTVVEKLFF. This chain joins TRBV7-9 and TRBJ1-4; 7 bases agree with TRBD1. After removal of 7 bases from V and 7 bases from J, the junction contained 18 bases not matched to a gene. Germline V gene lookup returns CDR1 SEHNR and CDR2 FQNEAQ (reference sequence). This CDR3 contains 17 residues.